A selection of T cell receptor beta chains follows, all from one sample in a study of blood T cell repertoires in COVID-19. Some clones are missing from TCRdb's copy, which holds only in-frame ones; the method was immunoSEQ multiplex PCR. The table shows fewer than 200,000 clones, with about 83% occurring only once. Material for sequencing was peripheral blood. These receptors were taken from a woman of 80 years or more with acute or convalescent COVID-19. The CDR3 runs from the conserved cysteine through the conserved F or W. Each record gives: clone size, V gene, D gene, J gene, CDR3 DNA, CDR3 protein. The D gene is left open where the match is weak. The size field is filled for only some rows; it gives once, few, many or a size class.

>NA|TRBV3-1/TRBV3-2|TRBD2|TRBJ2-1
TGTGCCAGCAGCGGGACTAGCGGGGGCTCCTACAATGAGCAGTTCTTC
CASSGTSGGSYNEQFF
>NA|TRBV19|NA|TRBJ1-5
TGTGCCACCTCAGGATATAGCAATCAGCCCCAGCATTTT
CATSGYSNQPQHF
>NA|TRBV5-1|NA|TRBJ2-7
TGCGCCAGCAGCTTAACGATGACAGGAGGCTCCTACGAGCAGTACTTC
CASSLTMTGGSYEQYF
>NA|TRBV6-6|TRBD2|TRBJ2-3
TGTGCCAGCAGTCCCGGGAGGGCCATATTGGATACGCAGTATTTT
CASSPGRAILDTQYF
>NA|TRBV6-6|NA|TRBJ1-4
TGTGCCAGCAGTTACGGGAGGAATGAAAAACTGTTTTTT
CASSYGRNEKLFF
>NA|TRBV18|TRBD2|TRBJ2-1
TGTGCCAGCTCAGAAAGACTAGCGGGAGTCATCAATGAGCAGTTCTTC
CASSERLAGVINEQFF
>NA|TRBV28|NA|TRBJ1-5
TGTGCCAGCAGTTTACCAGGGTACAATCAGCCCCAGCATTTT
CASSLPGYNQPQHF
>NA|TRBV21-1|NA|TRBJ2-7
TGTGCTCCAGATGGGACAGCATGCGAGCAGTACTTC
CAPDGTACEQYF
>NA|TRBV2|NA|TRBJ1-2
TGTGCCAGCAGTGAGGCAGGGATCGGCTATGGCTACACCTTC
CASSEAGIGYGYTF
>NA|TRBV18|NA|TRBJ1-1
TGTGCCAGCTCACCACGAGGTCAGGGTTACACTGAAGCTTTCTTT
CASSPRGQGYTEAFF
>NA|TRBV27|NA|TRBJ1-2
TGTGCCAGCAGTCCCCGGGGGGGTCCTTATGGCTACACCTTC
CASSPRGGPYGYTF
>NA|TRBV5-6|TRBD1|TRBJ1-2
TGTGCCAGCAGCAGACCCGGGACAGCGTATGGCTACACCTTC
CASSRPGTAYGYTF
>NA|TRBV6-5|TRBD1|TRBJ2-7
TGTGCCAGCAGTTACTCCCCGGGACAGCACTACGAGCAGTACTTC
CASSYSPGQHYEQYF
>NA|TRBV24-1|TRBD2|TRBJ2-5
TGTGCCACCAGTGAGGGGTTAGCGGGCCGACAAGAGACCCAGTACTTC
CATSEGLAGRQETQYF
>NA|TRBV27|NA|TRBJ2-3
TGTGCCAGCAGTCCAACCCGAGGGGCGAGGGGGATTAGCACAGATACGCAGTATTTT
CASSPTRGARGISTDTQYF
>NA|TRBV18|NA|TRBJ2-3
TGTGCCAGCTCACCAATGAGCCAGGGGCTGGCAGATACGCAGTATTTT
CASSPMSQGLADTQYF
>NA|TRBV7-2|NA|TRBJ1-3
TGTGCCAGCAGCATCAAGGAGGACCACACCATATATTTT
CASSIKEDHTIYF
>NA|TRBV7-2|NA|TRBJ2-1
TGTGCCAGCAGCTTAGTTGGGGGCGATGAGCAGTTCTTC
CASSLVGGDEQFF
>once|TRBV19|NA|TRBJ1-5
TGTGCCAGTAGCGGGTCCACTTTCAATCAGCCCCAGCATTTT
CASSGSTFNQPQHF
>NA|TRBV5-8|NA|TRBJ2-5
TGTGCCAGCAGCTTACGAGGACAAGAGACCCAGTACTTC
CASSLRGQETQYF
>NA|TRBV7-9|NA|TRBJ2-1
TGTGCCAGCAGCTTAGCGGGAGACTACAATGAGCAGTTCTTC
CASSLAGDYNEQFF
>once|TRBV12-3/TRBV12-4|NA|TRBJ1-2
TGTGCCAGCAGTTTAGAGAGGAGTGGCTACACCTTC
CASSLERSGYTF
>NA|TRBV24-1|NA|TRBJ2-2
TGTGCCACCAGAAAGGGGATGAACACCGGGGAGCTGTTTTTT
CATRKGMNTGELFF
>NA|TRBV9|TRBD2|TRBJ2-1
TGTGCCAGCAGCCCGGGGGGGTACAATGAGCAGTTCTTC
CASSPGGYNEQFF
>NA|TRBV28|NA|TRBJ1-5
TGTGCCAGCAGTTTTTATCAGGGATCTACGGGCAATCAGCCCCAGCATTTT
CASSFYQGSTGNQPQHF
>NA|TRBV6-2/TRBV6-3|NA|TRBJ2-7
TGTGCCAGCAGTTCCCCCCCGGGACACGGCTATGGGCAGTACTTC
CASSSPPGHGYGQYF
>NA|TRBV11-2|NA|TRBJ1-5
TGTGCCAGCAGCTTAGATACAGGCGGCAATCAGCCCCAGCATTTT
CASSLDTGGNQPQHF
>NA|TRBV9|NA|TRBJ2-2
TGTGCCAGCACCATGACAGGGAACACCGGGGAGCTGTTTTTT
CASTMTGNTGELFF
>NA|TRBV6-6|NA|TRBJ2-1
TGTGCCAGCAGTTACTGGGGGGTCCCCGATGAGCAGTTCTTC
CASSYWGVPDEQFF
>few|TRBV4-3|NA|TRBJ1-4
TGCGCCAGCAGCCCCCGGACAGCAACTAATGAAAAACTGTTTTTT
CASSPRTATNEKLFF
>NA|TRBV10-2|TRBD2|TRBJ2-7
TGCGCCAGCAGTGAGTCGACGGGACTATACTACGAGCAGTACTTC
CASSESTGLYYEQYF
>NA|TRBV29-1|TRBD2|TRBJ2-2
TGCAGCGTTGGACTAGCGGGAGCTAGCGGGGAGCTGTTTTTT
CSVGLAGASGELFF
>once|TRBV5-1|NA|TRBJ2-3
TGCGCCAGCAGCTTCGGGATTACCACGTCGACAGATACGCAGTATTTT
CASSFGITTSTDTQYF
>once|TRBV18|TRBD1|TRBJ1-1
TGTGCCAGCTCACCCCTTCCACAGGGGAGAAGGGACACTGAAGCTTTCTTT
CASSPLPQGRRDTEAFF
>once|TRBV24-1|TRBD2|TRBJ2-1
TGTGCCACCAGTGACCCGGGGACTAGCGGGAGAATGAATGAGCAGTTCTTC
CATSDPGTSGRMNEQFF
>NA|TRBV4-3|NA|TRBJ1-1
TGCGCCAGCAGCCAACGGGGAGACACTGAAGCTTTCTTT
CASSQRGDTEAFF
>NA|TRBV6-2/TRBV6-3|NA|TRBJ1-1
TGTGCCAGCAGTTACACCTCGGGGTCCACTGAAGCTTTCTTT
CASSYTSGSTEAFF
>NA|TRBV24-1|NA|TRBJ1-2
TGTGCCACCAGTGGTCCGAACTATGGCTACACCTTC
CATSGPNYGYTF
>NA|TRBV5-1|TRBD2|TRBJ2-7
TGCGCCAGCAGCCAAAGCGGGGGCCCCCCCTACGAGCAGTACTTC
CASSQSGGPPYEQYF
>NA|TRBV11-3|TRBD2|TRBJ2-2
TGTGCCAGCAGCTCCCAGGCGCGGGGGGCGAACACCGGGGAGCTGTTTTTT
CASSSQARGANTGELFF
>NA|TRBV5-8|TRBD1|TRBJ2-5
TGTGCCAGCAGCTTCCCGGGACAGCTACAAGAGACCCAGTACTTC
CASSFPGQLQETQYF
>NA|TRBV21-1|NA|TRBJ1-1
TGTGCCAGCAGCAACGCAAGGGGTAGGGGGCTCGAATACACTGAAGCTTTCTTT
CASSNARGRGLEYTEAFF
>NA|TRBV6-5|NA|TRBJ1-1
TGTGCCAGCACCCGGGATAACACTGAAGCTTTCTTT
CASTRDNTEAFF
>NA|TRBV5-4|TRBD1|TRBJ1-2
TGTGCCAGCAGCGCGGGACAGGGAGACTATGGCTACACCTTC
CASSAGQGDYGYTF
>NA|TRBV7-8|TRBD1|TRBJ2-2
TGTGCCAGCAGAAGGACAGGAGCGAACACCGGGGAGCTGTTTTTT
CASRRTGANTGELFF